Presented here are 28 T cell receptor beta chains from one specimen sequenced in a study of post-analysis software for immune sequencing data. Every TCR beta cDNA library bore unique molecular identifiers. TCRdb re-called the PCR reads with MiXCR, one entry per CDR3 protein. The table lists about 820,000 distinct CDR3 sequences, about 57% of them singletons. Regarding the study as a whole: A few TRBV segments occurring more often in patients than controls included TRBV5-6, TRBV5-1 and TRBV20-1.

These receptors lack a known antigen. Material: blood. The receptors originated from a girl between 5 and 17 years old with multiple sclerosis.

The CDR3 region has the DNA TGTGCCAGCAGCGTAGCTTTAAGGGAAGAGACCCAGTACTTC. Its translation is CASSVALREETQYF. This sequence joins TRBV9 and TRBJ2-5; D not certain. The germline V and J ends were trimmed by 0 bases and 3 bases, with 9 bases remaining between them. CDR1 and CDR2 (germline): SGDLS, YYNGEE. This CDR3 contains 14 residues.

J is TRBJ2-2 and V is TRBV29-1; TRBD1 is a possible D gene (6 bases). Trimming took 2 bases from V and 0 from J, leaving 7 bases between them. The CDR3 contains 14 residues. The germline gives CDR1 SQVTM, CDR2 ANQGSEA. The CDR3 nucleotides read TGCAGCGTTGAACAGGGGACGAACACCGGGGAGCTGTTTTTT. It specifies CSVEQGTNTGELFF.

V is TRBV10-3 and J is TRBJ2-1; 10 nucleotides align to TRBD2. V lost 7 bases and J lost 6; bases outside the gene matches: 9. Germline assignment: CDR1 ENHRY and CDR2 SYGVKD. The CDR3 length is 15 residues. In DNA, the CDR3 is TGTGCCATCACCCGAGCGGGAGGGCCCTCCAATGAGCAGTTCTTC. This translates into CAITRAGGPSNEQFF.

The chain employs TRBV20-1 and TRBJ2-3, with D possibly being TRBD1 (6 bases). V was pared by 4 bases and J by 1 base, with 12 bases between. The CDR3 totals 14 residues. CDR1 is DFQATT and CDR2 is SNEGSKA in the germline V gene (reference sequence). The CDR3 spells CSATGTPRTDTQYF. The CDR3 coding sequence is TGCAGTGCTACCGGGACACCTCGCACAGATACGCAGTATTTT.

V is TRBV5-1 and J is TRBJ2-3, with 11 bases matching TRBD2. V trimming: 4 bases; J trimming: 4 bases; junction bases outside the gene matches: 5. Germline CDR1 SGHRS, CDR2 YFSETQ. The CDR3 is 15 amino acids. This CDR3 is CASSTTSGASDTQYF. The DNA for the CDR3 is TGCGCCAGCAGCACGACTAGCGGGGCTTCAGATACGCAGTATTTT.

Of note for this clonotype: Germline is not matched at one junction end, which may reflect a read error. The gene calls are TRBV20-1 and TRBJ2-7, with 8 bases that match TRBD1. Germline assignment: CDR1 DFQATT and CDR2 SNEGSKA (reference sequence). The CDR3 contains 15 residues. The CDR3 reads CSAREIGQGSYEQYF. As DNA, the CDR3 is TGCAGTGCAAGAGAGATAGGACAGGGCTCCTACGAGCAGTACTTC.

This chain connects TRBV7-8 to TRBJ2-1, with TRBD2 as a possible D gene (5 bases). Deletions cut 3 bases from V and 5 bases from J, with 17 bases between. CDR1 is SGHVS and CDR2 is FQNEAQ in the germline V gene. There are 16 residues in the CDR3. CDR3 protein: CASSFKRADRNNEQFF. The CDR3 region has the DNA TGTGCCAGCAGCTTTAAGAGGGCCGACCGGAACAATGAGCAGTTCTTC.

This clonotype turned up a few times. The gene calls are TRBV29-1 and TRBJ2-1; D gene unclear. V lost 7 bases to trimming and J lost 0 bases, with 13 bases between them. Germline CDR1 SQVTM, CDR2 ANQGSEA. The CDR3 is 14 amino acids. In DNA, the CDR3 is TGCAGCGCGAAGTCTCGGTCCTCCTACAATGAGCAGTTCTTC. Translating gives CSAKSRSSYNEQFF.

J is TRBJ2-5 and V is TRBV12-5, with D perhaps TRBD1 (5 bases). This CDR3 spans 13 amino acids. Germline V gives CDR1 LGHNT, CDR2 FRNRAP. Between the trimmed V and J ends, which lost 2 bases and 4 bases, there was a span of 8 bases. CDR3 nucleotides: TGTGCTAGTGGTTTGCCAGGGCCAGAGACCCAGTACTTC. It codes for CASGLPGPETQYF.

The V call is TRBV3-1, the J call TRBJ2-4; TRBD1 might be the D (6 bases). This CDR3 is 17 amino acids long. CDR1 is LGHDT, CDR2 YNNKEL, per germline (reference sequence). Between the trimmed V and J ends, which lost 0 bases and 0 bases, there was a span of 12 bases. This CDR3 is CASSQDLTGLAKNIQYF. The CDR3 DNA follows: TGTGCCAGCAGCCAAGATTTGACAGGACTAGCCAAAAACATTCAGTACTTC.

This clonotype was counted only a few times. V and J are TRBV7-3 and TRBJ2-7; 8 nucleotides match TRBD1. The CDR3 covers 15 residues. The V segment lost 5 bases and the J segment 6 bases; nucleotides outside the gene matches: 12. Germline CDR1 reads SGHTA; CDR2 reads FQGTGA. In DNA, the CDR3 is TGTGCCAGCAGCGTGAAGGGACAGGCCATCGGCGAGCAGTACTTC. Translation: CASSVKGQAIGEQYF.

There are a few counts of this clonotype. CDR3 nucleotides: TGTGCCATCAGTGGCGACAGGGGAGGACAGCCCCAGCATTTT. Its translation is CAISGDRGGQPQHF. The gene calls are TRBV10-3 and TRBJ1-5, with 8 bases lining up with TRBD1. Germline V CDR1 and CDR2: ENHRY, SYGVKD. The CDR3 spans 14 residues. V trimming: 4 bases; J trimming: 7 bases; junction bases outside the gene matches: 6.

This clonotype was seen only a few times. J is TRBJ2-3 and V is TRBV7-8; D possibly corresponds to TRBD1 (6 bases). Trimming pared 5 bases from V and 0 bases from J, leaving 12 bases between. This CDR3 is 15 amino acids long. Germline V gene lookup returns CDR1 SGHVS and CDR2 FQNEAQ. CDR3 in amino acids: CASSIRTASTDTQYF. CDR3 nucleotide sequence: TGTGCCAGCAGCATCCGGACAGCTAGCACAGATACGCAGTATTTT.

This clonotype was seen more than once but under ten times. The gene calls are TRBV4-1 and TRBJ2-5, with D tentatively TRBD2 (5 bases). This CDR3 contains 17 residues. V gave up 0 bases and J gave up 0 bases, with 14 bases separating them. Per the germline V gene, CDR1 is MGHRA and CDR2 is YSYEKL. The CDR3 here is CASSQDRDATYQETQYF. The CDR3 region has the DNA TGCGCCAGCAGCCAAGATCGGGATGCGACCTACCAAGAGACCCAGTACTTC.

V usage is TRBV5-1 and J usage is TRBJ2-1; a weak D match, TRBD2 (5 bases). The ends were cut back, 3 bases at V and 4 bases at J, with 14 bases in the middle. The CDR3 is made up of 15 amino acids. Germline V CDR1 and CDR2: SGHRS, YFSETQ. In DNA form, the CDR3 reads TGCGCCAGCAGCTGGGAGCAGAAGGCTTACAATGAGCAGTTCTTC. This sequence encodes CASSWEQKAYNEQFF.

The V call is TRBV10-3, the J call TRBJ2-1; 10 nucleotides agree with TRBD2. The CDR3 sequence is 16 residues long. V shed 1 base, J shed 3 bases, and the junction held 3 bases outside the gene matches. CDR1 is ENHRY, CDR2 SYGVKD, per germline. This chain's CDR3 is CAISEFRLAGYNEQFF. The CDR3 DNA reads TGTGCCATCAGTGAGTTCCGACTAGCGGGCTACAATGAGCAGTTCTTC.

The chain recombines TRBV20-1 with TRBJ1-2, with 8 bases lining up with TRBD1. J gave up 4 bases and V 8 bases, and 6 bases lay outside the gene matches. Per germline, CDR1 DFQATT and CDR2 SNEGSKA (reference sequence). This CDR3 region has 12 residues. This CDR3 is CSTSGGVYGYTF. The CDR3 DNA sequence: TGCAGTACTTCAGGGGGCGTCTATGGCTACACCTTC.

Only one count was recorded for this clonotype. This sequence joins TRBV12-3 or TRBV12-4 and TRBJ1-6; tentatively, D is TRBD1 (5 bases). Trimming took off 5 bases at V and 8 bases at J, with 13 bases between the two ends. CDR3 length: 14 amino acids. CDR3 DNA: TGTGCCAGCAGTAACCGGGGGACGGATTCACCCCTCCACTTT. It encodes CASSNRGTDSPLHF.

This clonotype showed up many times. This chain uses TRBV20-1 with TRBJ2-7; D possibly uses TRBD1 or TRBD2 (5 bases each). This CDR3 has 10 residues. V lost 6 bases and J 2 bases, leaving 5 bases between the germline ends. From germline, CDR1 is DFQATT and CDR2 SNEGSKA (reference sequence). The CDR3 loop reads CSAGAYEQYF. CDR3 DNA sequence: TGCAGTGCGGGGGCCTACGAGCAGTACTTC.

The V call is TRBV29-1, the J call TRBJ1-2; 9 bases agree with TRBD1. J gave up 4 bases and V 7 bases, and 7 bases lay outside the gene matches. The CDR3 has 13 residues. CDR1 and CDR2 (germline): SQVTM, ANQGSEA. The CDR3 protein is CSAGTGGSYGYTF. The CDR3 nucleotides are TGCAGCGCCGGAACAGGGGGCTCCTATGGCTACACCTTC.

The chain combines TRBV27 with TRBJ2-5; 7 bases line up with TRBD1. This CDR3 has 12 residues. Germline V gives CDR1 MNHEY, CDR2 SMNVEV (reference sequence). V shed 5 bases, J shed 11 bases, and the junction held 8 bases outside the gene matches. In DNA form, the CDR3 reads TGTGCCAGCAGTCCATCGACAGGGAAGCAGTACTTC. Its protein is CASSPSTGKQYF.

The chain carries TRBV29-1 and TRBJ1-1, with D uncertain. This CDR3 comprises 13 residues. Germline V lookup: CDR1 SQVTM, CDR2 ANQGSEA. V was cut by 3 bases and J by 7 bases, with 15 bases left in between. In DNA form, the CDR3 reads TGCAGCGTTGAGAGCAGCTCAATGGGTGAAGCTTTCTTT. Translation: CSVESSSMGEAFF.

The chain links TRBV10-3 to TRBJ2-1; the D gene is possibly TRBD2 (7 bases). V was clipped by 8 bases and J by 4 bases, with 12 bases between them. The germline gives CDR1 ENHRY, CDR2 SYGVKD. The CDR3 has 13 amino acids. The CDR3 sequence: CAIREDRYNEQFF. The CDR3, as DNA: TGTGCCATCCGGGAGGACAGATACAATGAGCAGTTCTTC.

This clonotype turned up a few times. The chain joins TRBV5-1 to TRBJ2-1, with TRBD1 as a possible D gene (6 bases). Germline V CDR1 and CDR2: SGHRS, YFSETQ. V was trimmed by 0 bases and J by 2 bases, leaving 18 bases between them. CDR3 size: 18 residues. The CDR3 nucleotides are TGCGCCAGCAGCTTGGAATCCACCCAACAGGGCCCCTACAATGAGCAGTTCTTC. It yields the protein CASSLESTQQGPYNEQFF.

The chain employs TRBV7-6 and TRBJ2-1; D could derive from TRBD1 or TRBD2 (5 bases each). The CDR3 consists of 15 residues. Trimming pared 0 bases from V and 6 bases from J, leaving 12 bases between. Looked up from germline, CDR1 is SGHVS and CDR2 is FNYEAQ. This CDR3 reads CASSLASGPLNEQFF. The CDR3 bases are TGTGCCAGCAGCTTAGCATCGGGGCCGCTCAATGAGCAGTTCTTC.

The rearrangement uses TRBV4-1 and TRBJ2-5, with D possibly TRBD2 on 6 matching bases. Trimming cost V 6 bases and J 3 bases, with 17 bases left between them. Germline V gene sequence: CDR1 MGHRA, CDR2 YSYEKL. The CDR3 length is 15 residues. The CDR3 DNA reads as TGCGCCAGCAGGGTGGGACTCTCCGCGAAAGAGACCCAGTACTTC. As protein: CASRVGLSAKETQYF.

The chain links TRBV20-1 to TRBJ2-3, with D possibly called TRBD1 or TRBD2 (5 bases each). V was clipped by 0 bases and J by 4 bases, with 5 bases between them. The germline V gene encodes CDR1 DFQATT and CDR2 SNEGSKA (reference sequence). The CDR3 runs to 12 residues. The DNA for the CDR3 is TGCAGTGCTAGAGAGGGGGCAGATACGCAGTATTTT. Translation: CSAREGADTQYF.

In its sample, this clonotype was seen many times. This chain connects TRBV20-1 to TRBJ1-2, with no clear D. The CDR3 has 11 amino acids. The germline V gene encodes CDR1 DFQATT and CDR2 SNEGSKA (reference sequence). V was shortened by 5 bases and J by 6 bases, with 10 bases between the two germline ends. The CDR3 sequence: CSAFLRHGYTF. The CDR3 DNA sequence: TGCAGTGCTTTCCTCCGCCATGGCTACACCTTC.